This TCR beta chain was captured in a study of cytomegalovirus exposure and HLA in healthy donors. Study conclusions and caveats: A few chains tied to CMV proved CMV antigen-specific in vitro.

Per the germline V gene, CDR1 is LNHNV and CDR2 is YYDKDF (reference sequence). CDR3 length: 15 amino acids. V shed 1 base, J shed 6 bases, and the junction held 8 bases outside the gene matches. Concerning this clone: What it recognizes is unknown.

Data came from immunoSEQ multiplex PCR; TCRdb stores just in-frame clones and leaves some out. The sample has around 150,000 clones; just over 85% are singletons. Source material: PBMCs. This receptor was identified in a young woman in good health and CMV-seropositive. This chain uses TRBV15 with TRBJ2-7, with 8 positions matching TRBD2. The chain's CDR3 is CATSRGRGGSSEQYF. The CDR3 DNA sequence: TGTGCCACCAGCAGAGGCCGGGGGGGTTCTTCCGAGCAGTACTTC.